The 22 T cell receptor beta chains below all came from one sample that was sequenced in a study of PD-1 blockade in mismatch repair-deficient tumors. Assay: immunoSEQ multiplex PCR; the TCRdb copy retains only in-frame clones and omits some. The repertoire holds about 19,000 clones, with roughly 87% as singletons. The sequenced sample was PBMCs, obtained 52 weeks after starting pembrolizumab. These TCRs come from an adult with mismatch repair-deficient cancer.

V is TRBV12-5 and J is TRBJ2-7; 7 bases map to TRBD2. After removal of 1 base from V and 4 bases from J, the junction contained 19 bases not matched to a gene. Germline V gives CDR1 LGHNT, CDR2 FRNRAP. This CDR3 is 19 amino acids long. CDR3 nucleotide sequence: TGTGCTAGTGGTTTGGGAGTTCGGACTAGGTTTTTTAGTTCGTACGAGCAGTACTTC. Protein product: CASGLGVRTRFFSSYEQYF.

This clone was found a few times. The chain has TRBV7-8 and TRBJ2-7, with TRBD2 matching over 12 bases. The CDR3 loop spans 15 amino acids. Trimming cost V 5 bases and J 0 bases; bases outside gene matches: 2. The germline CDR1 and CDR2 sequences are SGHVS and FQNEAQ. CDR3 loop: CASSMGLAGSYEQYF. Written as DNA, the CDR3 is TGTGCCAGCAGCATGGGACTAGCGGGCTCCTACGAGCAGTACTTC.

The rearrangement links TRBV6-6 to TRBJ2-7; 10 bases fit TRBD2. Germline V gives CDR1 MNHNY, CDR2 SVGAGI (reference sequence). Trimming took 0 bases from V and 2 from J; bases not matched to a gene: 4. This CDR3 contains 16 residues. The CDR3 loop reads CASSYSGTSVTYEQYF. CDR3 bases: TGTGCCAGCAGTTACTCCGGGACTAGCGTCACCTACGAGCAGTACTTC.

V gene TRBV19 combines with J gene TRBJ2-7, with D perhaps matching TRBD2 (5 bases). This CDR3 comprises 15 residues. CDR1 is LNHDA and CDR2 is SQIVND in the germline V gene (reference sequence). V gave up 3 bases and J gave up 3 bases, with 15 bases separating them. The CDR3 DNA reads TGTGCCAGTAGTATGAGGGCTAACCTTTTCTACGAGCAGTACTTC. As protein: CASSMRANLFYEQYF.

This clone was counted once. V usage is TRBV9 and J usage is TRBJ2-7; weak D call: TRBD2 (6 bases). V gave up 2 bases and J gave up 0 bases, with 9 bases separating them. The CDR3 has 14 amino acids. CDR1 SGDLS and CDR2 YYNGEE come from the germline V gene. The CDR3 sequence is CASSVSGPSYEQYF. DNA of the CDR3: TGTGCCAGCAGCGTTAGCGGCCCCTCCTACGAGCAGTACTTC.

In nucleotides, the CDR3 is TGCAGCGTTGACTTCAGCACAGATACGCAGTATTTT. Its translation: CSVDFSTDTQYF. V gene TRBV29-1 combines with J gene TRBJ2-3; D unclear. V gave up 3 bases and J gave up 0 bases, with 4 bases separating them. The CDR3 sequence is 12 residues long. The germline gives CDR1 SQVTM, CDR2 ANQGSEA.

The chain links TRBV7-8 to TRBJ2-1; 7 nucleotides line up with TRBD2. Germline V lookup: CDR1 SGHVS, CDR2 FQNEAQ. V gave up 1 base and J gave up 2 bases; unmatched junction bases: 2. The CDR3 totals 15 residues. The CDR3 nucleotides read TGTGCCAGCAGCTTAGGGGGAGGGGCCTACAATGAGCAGTTCTTC. It translates to CASSLGGGAYNEQFF.

The chain is built from TRBV7-9 and TRBJ1-4; no clear D gene. V was pared by 7 bases and J by 5 bases, with 5 bases between. Germline CDR1 and CDR2: SEHNR and FQNEAQ (reference sequence). The CDR3 runs to 11 residues. CDR3 residues: CASTPNEKLFF. DNA for the CDR3: TGTGCCAGCACCCCGAATGAAAAACTGTTTTTT.

The rearrangement joins TRBV9 to TRBJ1-3; 8 positions match TRBD1. The CDR3 runs to 17 residues. V lost 0 bases to trimming and J lost 0 bases; unmatched junction nucleotides: 5. Germline-derived CDR1 and CDR2 are SGDLS and YYNGEE. The CDR3 region has the DNA TGTGCCAGCAGCGTAGAGCACAGGGGGTACTCTGGAAACACCATATATTTT. Its protein is CASSVEHRGYSGNTIYF. Supplemented by reference TRBV9 and TRBJ1-3, the full variable domain reads DSGVTQTPKHLITATGQRVTLRCSPRSGDLSVYWYQQSLDQGLQFLIQYYNGEERAKGNILERFSAQQFPDLHSELNLSSLELGDSALYFCASSVEHRGYSGNTIYFGEGSWLTVV.

V is TRBV18 and J is TRBJ1-1, with D hard to call. V dropped 3 bases and J dropped 6 bases, with 11 bases sitting between them. The CDR3 spans 13 residues. Germline V lookup: CDR1 KGHSH, CDR2 LQKENI. The CDR3 reads CASSPGETAEAFF. DNA for the CDR3: TGTGCCAGCTCACCCGGGGAAACGGCTGAAGCTTTCTTT.

CDR3 DNA: TGTGCCAGCCATCGACTCGGCACAGATACGCAGTATTTT. Its translation is CASHRLGTDTQYF. V gene TRBV27 combines with J gene TRBJ2-3, with D uncertain. Germline V gene sequence: CDR1 MNHEY, CDR2 SMNVEV (reference sequence). Trimming stripped 8 bases from V and 1 base from J, with 10 bases between. The CDR3 extends over 13 amino acids.

The rearrangement uses TRBV11-2 and TRBJ2-7, with TRBD1 identical over 7 bases. Germline lookup yields CDR1 SGHAT and CDR2 FQNNGV. This CDR3 comprises 16 residues. V dropped 6 bases and J dropped 2; count of bases not matched to a gene: 13. Written as DNA, the CDR3 is TGTGCCAGCAGACTGACCAGAGGGGGCCCACCCTACGAGCAGTACTTC. It yields the protein CASRLTRGGPPYEQYF.

Remarks on this clone: Sequence at one end of the junction differs from germline and may be a read error. The genes are TRBV6-5 and TRBJ2-7; 8 nucleotides line up with TRBD1. Germline V gene sequence: CDR1 MNHEY, CDR2 SVGAGI. The CDR3 runs 13 residues. For the CDR3, the DNA is TGTGCCAGCAGTGAGACGACAGGGGCAAGCCTAATCTTC. Translating it yields CASSETTGASLIF.

The chain joins TRBV2 to TRBJ2-3; 12 nucleotides align to TRBD2. The CDR3 is 16 amino acids. J lost 9 bases, V lost 4 bases, and 11 bases had no gene match. Per germline, CDR1 SNHLY and CDR2 FYNNEI. CDR3 nucleotides: TGTGCCAGCAGTGGGACCGGACTAGCGGGAATGGGGACGCAGTATTTT. As protein: CASSGTGLAGMGTQYF.

The chain joins TRBV28 to TRBJ2-5; 9 positions agree with TRBD2. The CDR3 is made up of 17 amino acids. Germline loops: CDR1 MDHEN, CDR2 SYDVKM. V gave up 2 bases and J gave up 1 base; unmatched junction bases: 8. The CDR3 loop reads CASSLRGREGLQETQYF. The CDR3 bases are TGTGCCAGCAGTTTAAGGGGGCGGGAGGGACTCCAAGAGACCCAGTACTTC.

A single count supports this clone. J is TRBJ2-2 and V is TRBV5-6, with D perhaps matching TRBD1 (5 bases). This CDR3 spans 14 amino acids. Trimming shortened V by 0 bases and J by 6 bases, and 9 bases separated the two germline ends. Looked up from germline, CDR1 is SGHDT and CDR2 is YYEEEE. The CDR3, as DNA: TGTGCCAGCAGCTTGGACCCAGGGCCCGGGGAGCTGTTTTTT. It yields the protein CASSLDPGPGELFF.

The V gene is TRBV4-1, the J gene TRBJ2-5; 10 positions match TRBD2. V lost 4 bases to trimming and J lost 2 bases; unmatched junction nucleotides: 4. CDR3 length: 15 residues. CDR1 MGHRA and CDR2 YSYEKL come from the germline V gene. The CDR3 is CASSLVTSGQETQYF. The DNA for the CDR3 is TGCGCCAGCAGCCTCGTGACTAGCGGGCAAGAGACCCAGTACTTC.

This chain links TRBV19 with TRBJ2-5, with D perhaps matching TRBD2 (6 bases). The length of the CDR3 is 15 residues. Germline V gene lookup returns CDR1 LNHDA and CDR2 SQIVND (reference sequence). With 1 base removed from V and 6 bases from J, the gap between germline ends came to 15 bases. DNA for the CDR3: TGTGCCAGTAGTATAGGCGGGGTGTCGGTAAAGACCCAGTACTTC. Its protein is CASSIGGVSVKTQYF.

This chain connects TRBV18 to TRBJ2-5, with D maybe TRBD1 (6 bases). Trimming removed 4 bases at V and 1 base at J, with 10 bases between. CDR3 length equals 14 residues. CDR1 KGHSH and CDR2 LQKENI come from the germline V gene. The CDR3: CASSQQGSQETQYF. CDR3 sequence (DNA): TGTGCCAGCTCACAACAGGGCAGCCAAGAGACCCAGTACTTC.

The V call is TRBV27, the J call TRBJ2-2; 10 nucleotides align to TRBD1. This CDR3 has 18 amino acids. Germline V gene lookup returns CDR1 MNHEY and CDR2 SMNVEV (reference sequence). V trimming: 7 bases; J trimming: 7 bases; junction bases outside the gene matches: 18. CDR3 amino acids: CASTLGAGTGDGVGELFF. CDR3 nucleotides: TGTGCCAGCACTCTGGGGGCCGGGACAGGGGATGGGGTCGGGGAGCTGTTTTTT.

This sequence joins TRBV28 and TRBJ1-5; D remains ambiguous. The CDR3 runs to 14 residues. The ends were cut back, 7 bases at V and 0 bases at J, with 10 bases in the middle. Per the germline V gene, CDR1 is MDHEN and CDR2 is SYDVKM. CDR3 in amino acids: CASMYMYSNQPQHF. The CDR3 DNA reads TGTGCCAGCATGTATATGTATAGCAATCAGCCCCAGCATTTT.

The CDR3 is CASSFPTSGSTDTQYF. CDR3 nucleotide sequence: TGTGCCAGCAGCTTCCCGACTAGCGGGAGCACAGATACGCAGTATTTT. This rearrangement joins TRBV7-2 to TRBJ2-3, with TRBD2 matching 10 bases. Losses at the gene ends were 3 bases for V and 0 bases for J; bases not matched to a gene: 3. CDR1 is SGHTA and CDR2 is FQGNSA in the germline V gene. The CDR3 has 16 amino acids.